This T cell receptor (beta chain) was found in a study of cytomegalovirus exposure and HLA in healthy donors. General study results and limits: Testing in vitro showed a few CMV-associated chains specific for CMV antigens.

Details on this clone: Antigen specificity is unknown.

V was clipped by 7 bases and J by 1 base, with 14 bases between them. CDR1 is SNHLY, CDR2 FYNNEI, per germline. This CDR3 spans 15 amino acids. The study ran its PCR with 60 Vbeta and 13 Jbeta primers. Measured with immunoSEQ multiplex PCR; TCRdb has only the in-frame clones, and not every one. Of 170,000 or so clones in the sample, under 85% are singletons; the top ten hold about 1.4%. The sample consisted of PBMCs. This chain uses TRBV2 with TRBJ1-5; D perhaps matches TRBD1 (5 bases). The sequence came from a woman aged 30 to 39 in good health and CMV-seronegative. The DNA for the CDR3 is TGTGCCAGCAAGGCTCAGGGAGGCAGCAATCAGCCCCAGCATTTT. Translated, it gives CASKAQGGSNQPQHF.